This TCR beta chain derives from a study of T-cell memory formation after mild COVID-19. Study-wide results and limits: The study found balanced CD4/CD8 in clones contracting day 15 to 85 and a CD4+ lean in later expanders.

The CDR3 consists of 15 residues. Germline assignment: CDR1 SEHNR and CDR2 FQNEAQ (reference sequence). Trimming cost V 3 bases and J 4 bases, with 16 bases left between them. Note on this clonotype: The antigen is unknown.

Researchers used 5'RACE with constant-segment primers to make TCR alpha and TCR beta cDNA libraries that carry sample barcodes and UMIs. Each CDR3 protein is one row after TCRdb ran MiXCR on the 5' RACE reads. The data show under 150,000 distinct CDR3 sequences, with about 24% seen just once and around 40% held by the top ten. J is TRBJ2-7 and V is TRBV7-9; D is ambiguous. The TCR originated in a man younger than 35 who had mild COVID-19 (a few samples of this study predate the infection). Cell type and time point are not known. The sequencing input was PBMCs or a T cell subset sorted from them (not recorded which). CDR3 nucleotide sequence: TGTGCCAGCAGCTTGCTGTCTATCCCGCAGTACGAGCAGTACTTC. Amino acid sequence: CASSLLSIPQYEQYF.